These T cell receptor beta chains were read from a single sample in a study of Graves' ophthalmopathy and Graves' hyperthyroidism. TCRdb re-called the multiplex PCR reads through MiXCR, storing one row per CDR3 protein. The table records about 1.1 million distinct CDR3 sequences, 35% to 40% of them present only once. Sequencing was carried out using peripheral blood or thyroid tissue (not recorded which). The receptors shown here come from an adult man with Graves' hyperthyroidism. Each CDR3 is given without its conserved first and last residue.

v_call: TRBV7-4; j_call: TRBJ1-6; cdr3_aa: ASSATGQGTPLH
v_call: TRBV15; j_call: TRBJ1-6; cdr3_aa: ATSRPWSDSPLH
v_call: TRBV2; j_call: TRBJ1-2; cdr3_aa: ASSDGGLSYGYT
v_call: TRBV11-2; j_call: TRBJ2-7; cdr3_aa: ASSRGETTTYEQY
v_call: TRBV20-1; j_call: TRBJ2-5; cdr3_aa: SARAQGTVQETQY
v_call: TRBV7-8; j_call: TRBJ2-2; cdr3_aa: ASSLTPLGTGELF
v_call: TRBV7-2; j_call: TRBJ2-5; cdr3_aa: ASSQGTSGGREAQY
v_call: TRBV4-1; j_call: TRBJ1-2; cdr3_aa: ASSQEADNYGYT
v_call: TRBV7-8; j_call: TRBJ1-1; cdr3_aa: ASSLEEVTEAF
v_call: TRBV19; j_call: TRBJ1-1; cdr3_aa: AISRTANTEAF
v_call: TRBV15; j_call: TRBJ2-7; cdr3_aa: ATSSLEGQRYEQY
v_call: TRBV7-2; j_call: TRBJ2-7; cdr3_aa: ASSRSGRADEQY
v_call: TRBV13; j_call: TRBJ2-7; cdr3_aa: ASSLVGQGSNEQY
v_call: TRBV20-1; j_call: TRBJ1-1; cdr3_aa: SASRGGDTEAF
v_call: TRBV29-1; j_call: TRBJ2-5; cdr3_aa: SVVSPNSGLGETQY